The 2 T cell receptor beta chains reported below all come from one sample, sequenced in a study of Ad26.COV2.S vaccination and SARS-CoV-2 variants. Treatment indicated: approximately 18 received Ad26.COV2.S at low or high dose, single or two shots; about 5 received placebo; per-sample allocation not given. Sampling happened 63 days after the first vaccine or placebo injection. TCRdb's copy holds only in-frame clones and misses some; the assay was immunoSEQ multiplex PCR. The sample holds some 520,000 clones; 87% are singletons and the top ten take roughly 13%. The sample here was peripheral blood, taken in a trial of Ad26.COV2.S vaccine versus placebo. The receptors shown here come from a person between 18 and 65 years old who received the Ad26.COV2.S COVID-19 vaccine or a placebo.

For the CDR3, the DNA is TGTGCCAGCAGCAAAAGCGGGAGTAGGGGCGATACGCAGTATTTT. It is translated as CASSKSGSRGDTQYF. The chain has TRBV11-2 and TRBJ2-3, with 8 bases that match TRBD2. The CDR3 totals 15 residues. V shed 5 bases, J shed 6 bases, and the junction held 10 bases outside the gene matches. Germline V CDR1 and CDR2: SGHAT, FQNNGV.

The chain combines TRBV4-2 with TRBJ2-1, with D possibly TRBD2 on 5 matching bases. CDR3 length: 15 amino acids. Deletions cut 1 base from V and 1 base from J, with 8 bases between. CDR1 and CDR2 from the germline V gene are LGHNA and YNFKEQ. Here the CDR3 DNA reads TGTGCCAGCAGCCAAGTTGTAGCGTCCTACAATGAGCAGTTCTTC. This translates into CASSQVVASYNEQFF.